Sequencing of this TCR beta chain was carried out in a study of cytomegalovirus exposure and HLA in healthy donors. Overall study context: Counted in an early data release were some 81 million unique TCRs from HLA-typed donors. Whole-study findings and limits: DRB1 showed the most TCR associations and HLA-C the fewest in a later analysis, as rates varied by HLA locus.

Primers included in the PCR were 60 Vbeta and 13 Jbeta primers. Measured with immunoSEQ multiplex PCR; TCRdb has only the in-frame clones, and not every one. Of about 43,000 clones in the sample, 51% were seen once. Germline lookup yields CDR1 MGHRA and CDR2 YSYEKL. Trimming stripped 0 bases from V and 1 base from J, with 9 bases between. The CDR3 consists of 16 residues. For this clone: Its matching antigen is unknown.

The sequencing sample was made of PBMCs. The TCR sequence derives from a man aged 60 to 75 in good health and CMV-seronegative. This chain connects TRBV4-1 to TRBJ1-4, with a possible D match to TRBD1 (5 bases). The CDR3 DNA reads TGCGCCAGCAGCCAAGAAGCGGGGGGAACTAATGAAAAACTGTTTTTT. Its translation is CASSQEAGGTNEKLFF.